This TCR beta chain was retrieved from a study of T cells in Graves' hyperthyroidism and ophthalmopathy. Overall study context: Blood from the periphery was taken at initial diagnosis, before any treatment.

CDR3 size: 14 residues. Germline CDR1 reads SGHVS; CDR2 reads FNYEAQ. The V and J ends lost 1 base and 1 base respectively, with 5 bases between them. Amplified TCR beta CDR3 regions derived from RNA transcripts. The study used the HTBI primer set for a first-round RT-PCR of the TCR CDR3. TCRdb re-called the multiplex PCR reads through MiXCR, storing one row per CDR3 protein. The sample lists hundreds of thousands of distinct CDR3 sequences; 15% to 20% were seen once. Under 3 months was the duration of disease in ophthalmopathy patients, who also had a Clinical Activity Score of at least 3 and a NOSPECS grade of at least 4. Patients were excluded because of uncontrolled infection, other autoimmune disease, pregnancy or lactation. To note about this clonotype: A much bigger clone sits one base away, suggesting this may be a read error.

J is TRBJ2-1 and V is TRBV7-6; D is ambiguous. Sample: blood. The receptor comes from a man aged 35-49 years with Graves' ophthalmopathy. The CDR3 DNA reads as TGTGCCAGCAGCTTAGAAGGGTCCTACAATGAGCAGTTCTTC. Encoded protein: CASSLEGSYNEQFF. The full variable domain, its missing parts supplied by reference TRBV7-6 and TRBJ2-1, is GAGVSQSPRYKVTKRGQDVALRCDPISGHVSLYWYRQALGQGPEFLTYFNYEAQQDKSGLPNDRFSAERPEGSISTLTIQRTEQRDSAMYRCASSLEGSYNEQFFGPGTRLTVL.